The 30 T cell receptor beta chains given below trace back to one sample, sequenced in a study of T cell responses to AZD1222 COVID-19 vaccine. The repertoire was sequenced with immunoSEQ multiplex PCR; TCRdb's copy has only in-frame clones and lacks some. This repertoire shows around 70,000 clones, 88% found once; its top ten account for roughly 7.4%. The sequences come from peripheral blood, collected on day 0 of AZD1222 vaccination. The receptors come from an adult in good health.

The rearrangement joins TRBV5-1 to TRBJ2-5, with 8 bases lining up with TRBD1. V dropped 0 bases and J dropped 9; count of bases not matched to a gene: 10. The CDR3 loop spans 15 amino acids. Germline V CDR1 and CDR2: SGHRS, YFSETQ. Written as DNA, the CDR3 is TGCGCCAGCAGCTTGGGTTGGGGACAGGCCGTATCCCAGTACTTC. Protein sequence: CASSLGWGQAVSQYF.

This clone was counted only a few times. The gene calls are TRBV7-8 and TRBJ1-2; D unclear. With 0 bases removed from V and 7 bases from J, the gap between germline ends came to 12 bases. Germline CDR1 is SGHVS and CDR2 is FQNEAQ. This CDR3 has 14 amino acids. CDR3 DNA: TGTGCCAGCAGCTTAGCGCGCTCTTGGAGTGGCTACACCTTC. It translates to CASSLARSWSGYTF.

V is TRBV11-2 and J is TRBJ2-1; a weak D match, TRBD2 (5 bases). The length of the CDR3 is 15 residues. The germline V and J ends were trimmed by 7 bases and 0 bases, with 13 bases remaining between them. The germline gives CDR1 SGHAT, CDR2 FQNNGV. Written as DNA, the CDR3 is TGTGCCAGCACCGGACTGCGGAACTCCTACAATGAGCAGTTCTTC. This sequence encodes CASTGLRNSYNEQFF.

The J gene is TRBJ2-1, the V gene TRBV11-2; D might be TRBD2 (5 bases). Trimming took off 6 bases at V and 5 bases at J, with 20 bases between the two ends. Germline lookup yields CDR1 SGHAT and CDR2 FQNNGV. CDR3 length equals 16 residues. CDR3 in amino acids: CASSFGGPASHNEQFF. CDR3 in DNA: TGTGCCAGCAGTTTCGGAGGCCCCGCTAGCCACAATGAGCAGTTCTTC.

This chain joins TRBV28 and TRBJ1-6; no definite D call. The CDR3 contains 13 residues. Germline V gene lookup returns CDR1 MDHEN and CDR2 SYDVKM. Trimming stripped 7 bases from V and 8 bases from J, with 12 bases between. The chain's CDR3 is CASKENYDSPLHF. The CDR3 DNA sequence: TGTGCCAGCAAGGAGAATTATGATTCACCCCTCCACTTT.

The V gene is TRBV6-1, the J gene TRBJ1-2; D gene unclear. Germline assignment: CDR1 MNHNS and CDR2 SASEGT. V shed 2 bases and J shed 8 bases, with 21 bases lying between them. This CDR3 has 16 amino acids. The CDR3 sequence is CASSEWSGARTVGYTF. The CDR3 bases are TGTGCCAGCAGTGAATGGAGCGGAGCACGGACGGTAGGCTACACCTTC.

The chain joins TRBV5-4 to TRBJ1-1; D remains unclear. Trimming removed 0 bases at V and 0 bases at J, with 9 bases between. This CDR3 region has 15 residues. Germline-derived CDR1 and CDR2 are SGHNT and YYREEE (reference sequence). CDR3 in amino acids: CASSLGVGVNTEAFF. The CDR3 DNA follows: TGTGCCAGCAGCTTGGGGGTTGGGGTGAACACTGAAGCTTTCTTT.

The chain couples TRBV11-2 to TRBJ1-2, with D possibly TRBD1 on 6 matching bases. There are 14 residues in the CDR3. Trimming removed 6 bases from V and 8 bases from J, with 19 bases in between. In germline, CDR1 is SGHAT, CDR2 FQNNGV. Here the CDR3 reads CASRNTGGRFGYTF. DNA for the CDR3: TGTGCCAGCAGGAACACCGGGGGGCGATTCGGCTACACCTTC.

The chain links TRBV10-2 to TRBJ2-7; TRBD2 aligns across 9 bases. CDR1 WSHSY and CDR2 SAAADI come from the germline V gene. The CDR3 runs 15 residues. V dropped 0 bases and J dropped 2; count of bases not matched to a gene: 2. The CDR3: CASSESGGRAYEQYF. The CDR3, as DNA: TGCGCCAGCAGTGAGTCTGGCGGGAGGGCCTACGAGCAGTACTTC.

Note on this clone: Other DNA sequences in this specimen translate into the identical CDR3. The chain links TRBV15 to TRBJ2-6, with D unresolved. V was shortened by 0 bases and J by 0 bases, with 3 bases between the two germline ends. The CDR3 extends over 15 amino acids. From germline, CDR1 is LNHNV and CDR2 YYDKDF (reference sequence). DNA of the CDR3: TGTGCCACCAGCAGAGATACCTCTGGGGCCAACGTCCTGACTTTC. This sequence encodes CATSRDTSGANVLTF.

This clone occurred once. The V and J genes are TRBV19 and TRBJ1-4; D perhaps matches TRBD1 (5 bases). This CDR3 is 15 amino acids long. Trimming took off 3 bases at V and 4 bases at J, with 12 bases between the two ends. In germline, CDR1 is LNHDA, CDR2 SQIVND (reference sequence). The CDR3 reads CASSISGLSNEKLFF. DNA for the CDR3: TGTGCCAGTAGTATCTCAGGGCTCAGTAATGAAAAACTGTTTTTT.

The chain employs TRBV12-5 and TRBJ1-5; D is unresolved. Germline V gives CDR1 LGHNT, CDR2 FRNRAP. Trimming took off 4 bases at V and 4 bases at J, with 11 bases between the two ends. The CDR3 is made up of 14 amino acids. CDR3: CASGSGSGNQPQHF. In DNA form, the CDR3 reads TGTGCTAGTGGTTCGGGATCGGGTAATCAGCCCCAGCATTTT.

The CDR3 DNA sequence: TGCGCCAGCAGCCTTGGACAGGGAAACACCATATATTTT. Translated, it gives CASSLGQGNTIYF. The J gene is TRBJ1-3, the V gene TRBV10-1, with D possibly TRBD1 on 6 matching bases. The CDR3 totals 13 residues. The germline V gene has CDR1 WNHNN and CDR2 SYGVQD (reference sequence). V lost 6 bases and J lost 4, with 10 bases in between.

J is TRBJ2-1 and V is TRBV12-3 or TRBV12-4, with D tentatively TRBD2 (5 bases). The CDR3 sequence is 12 residues long. V lost 8 bases and J lost 9, with 14 bases in between. CDR3 nucleotides: TGTGCCAGCGGGAGAGGATCTGGTGAGCAGTTCTTC. Translating it yields CASGRGSGEQFF.

This chain connects TRBV6-5 to TRBJ1-6, with D possibly matching TRBD1 (5 bases). The CDR3 sequence is 13 residues long. Trimming left V 4 bases short and J 14 bases short, with 15 bases between. Per the germline V gene, CDR1 is MNHEY and CDR2 is SVGAGI. The CDR3 region is CASSFVGDGALHF. In DNA, the CDR3 is TGTGCCAGCAGTTTCGTAGGGGATGGGGCCCTCCACTTT.

CDR3 protein: CASSSGLAINEQFF. The CDR3 DNA reads TGTGCCAGCAGCTCGGGACTAGCGATCAATGAGCAGTTCTTC. This chain connects TRBV7-9 to TRBJ2-1; 10 nucleotides align to TRBD2. Trimming took 4 bases from V and 6 from J; bases not matched to a gene: 3. This CDR3 has 14 amino acids. Germline-derived CDR1 and CDR2 are SEHNR and FQNEAQ (reference sequence). Variable domain in full (rest from reference TRBV7-9 and TRBJ2-1): DTGVSQNPRHKITKRGQNVTFRCDPISEHNRLYWYRQTLGQGPEFLTYFQNEAQLEKSRLLSDRFSAERPKGSFSTLEIQRTEQGDSAMYLCASSSGLAINEQFFGPGTRLTVL.

The chain carries TRBV28 and TRBJ2-2; possibly TRBD1 for D (5 bases). From germline, CDR1 is MDHEN and CDR2 SYDVKM. The CDR3 runs to 16 residues. Trimming cost V 3 bases and J 2 bases, with 13 bases left between them. The CDR3: CASSFIRRGNTGELFF. CDR3 DNA: TGTGCCAGCAGTTTCATTCGTAGGGGAAACACCGGGGAGCTGTTTTTT.

The chain recombines TRBV4-2 with TRBJ1-5; weak D call: TRBD1 (6 bases). Trimming took off 6 bases at V and 4 bases at J, with 16 bases between the two ends. CDR1 is LGHNA and CDR2 is YNFKEQ in the germline V gene. This CDR3 is 15 amino acids long. CDR3 amino acids: CASSNGGDRNQPQHF. The CDR3 DNA sequence: TGTGCCAGCAGTAACGGGGGCGATCGGAATCAGCCCCAGCATTTT.

This chain links TRBV18 with TRBJ2-7, with TRBD1 matching over 11 bases. CDR3 length: 16 amino acids. In germline, CDR1 is KGHSH, CDR2 LQKENI. V lost 1 base and J lost 5; bases outside the gene matches: 7. This chain's CDR3 is CASSPRPGQGANEQYF. The CDR3 nucleotides read TGTGCCAGCTCACCACGACCCGGACAGGGGGCTAACGAGCAGTACTTC.

The rearrangement joins TRBV7-6 to TRBJ1-1; D perhaps matches TRBD1 (5 bases). CDR3 length equals 14 residues. The germline V gene encodes CDR1 SGHVS and CDR2 FNYEAQ. V dropped 5 bases and J dropped 0 bases, with 10 bases sitting between them. The CDR3 region has the DNA TGTGCCAGCAGCCCCGGGACGGTGAACACTGAAGCTTTCTTT. Protein: CASSPGTVNTEAFF. Supplemented by reference TRBV7-6 and TRBJ1-1, the full variable domain reads GAGVSQSPRYKVTKRGQDVALRCDPISGHVSLYWYRQALGQGPEFLTYFNYEAQQDKSGLPNDRFSAERPEGSISTLTIQRTEQRDSAMYRCASSPGTVNTEAFFGQGTRLTVV.

V is TRBV6-4 and J is TRBJ1-1, with D unclear. The CDR3 runs 13 residues. From germline, CDR1 is MRHNA and CDR2 SNTAGT. V was pared by 3 bases and J by 2 bases, with 7 bases between. As DNA, the CDR3 is TGTGCCAGCAGTGAGGGCGATAACACTGAAGCTTTCTTT. As protein: CASSEGDNTEAFF.

Only a few counts were recorded for this clone. In DNA, the CDR3 is TGTGCCAGCTCACCACGGGACGGGAGCGCCTACGAGCAGTACTTC. Translation: CASSPRDGSAYEQYF. The chain couples TRBV18 to TRBJ2-7; tentative D call: TRBD2 (6 bases). There are 15 residues in the CDR3. The germline gives CDR1 KGHSH, CDR2 LQKENI. V was cut by 1 base and J by 2 bases, with 12 bases left in between.

The chain employs TRBV3-1 (or the pseudogene TRBV3-2) and TRBJ2-5, with a tentative D call TRBD1 (5 bases). Looked up from germline, CDR1 is LGHDT and CDR2 is YNNKEL (reference sequence). Trimming stripped 1 base from V and 6 bases from J, with 9 bases between. The CDR3 is 13 amino acids. CDR3 region: CASSQGGVKTQYF. CDR3 in DNA: TGTGCCAGCAGCCAAGGGGGCGTGAAGACCCAGTACTTC.

The CDR3 DNA is TGTGCCAGCAGCCAAGGAGGGGGAGGGCAGGCGGATACGCAGTATTTT. Its protein product is CASSQGGGGQADTQYF. The genes are TRBV14 and TRBJ2-3; D perhaps matches TRBD2 (7 bases). This CDR3 is 16 amino acids long. Germline values: CDR1 SGHDN, CDR2 FVKESK. V was pared by 1 base and J by 6 bases, with 17 bases between. The full variable domain, in which reference TRBV14 and TRBJ2-3 provide the parts outside the CDR3, is EAGVTQFPSHSVIEKGQTVTLRCDPISGHDNLYWYRRVMGKEIKFLLHFVKESKQDESGMPNNRFLAERTGGTYSTLKVQPAELEDSGVYFCASSQGGGGQADTQYFGPGTRLTVL.

This chain links TRBV15 with TRBJ2-7, with a weak D call TRBD2 (9 bases). The germline V gene has CDR1 LNHNV and CDR2 YYDKDF (reference sequence). The CDR3 extends over 20 amino acids. Trimming took off 2 bases at V and 8 bases at J, with 34 bases between the two ends. The CDR3 DNA reads TGTGCCACCAGCAGACTGTCCGGGACAGGCCTATCCGGGACTAGCATCAAGCAGTACTTC. It specifies CATSRLSGTGLSGTSIKQYF.

As for this clone: Different DNA sequences within this sample yield the same CDR3. This sequence joins TRBV24-1 and TRBJ1-2; D is unclear. Germline V lookup: CDR1 KGHDR, CDR2 SFDVKD. Trimming shortened V by 1 base and J by 5 bases, and 1 base separated the two germline ends. This CDR3 has 11 amino acids. The CDR3 DNA is TGTGCCACCAGTGATTTTTATGGCTACACCTTC. The encoded protein is CATSDFYGYTF.

V usage is TRBV30 and J usage is TRBJ1-2; D unclear. This CDR3 is 13 amino acids long. Germline lookup yields CDR1 GTSNPN and CDR2 SVGIG (reference sequence). Trimming took off 3 bases at V and 2 bases at J, with 10 bases between the two ends. The CDR3 DNA reads TGTGCCTGGAGCGGAGGAATCAACTATGGCTACACCTTC. It translates to CAWSGGINYGYTF.

The V gene is TRBV4-2, the J gene TRBJ1-4, with D unclear. V dropped 2 bases and J dropped 5 bases, with 6 bases sitting between them. The length of the CDR3 is 13 residues. Looked up from germline, CDR1 is LGHNA and CDR2 is YNFKEQ. CDR3 amino acids: CASSQTQNEKLFF. The CDR3 bases are TGTGCCAGCAGCCAAACCCAAAATGAAAAACTGTTTTTT.

The chain carries TRBV3-1 (or the pseudogene TRBV3-2) and TRBJ1-2; 8 nucleotides align to TRBD1. The CDR3 totals 13 residues. Unmatched junction bases numbered 3, after V lost 1 base and J lost 8 bases. Germline V gives CDR1 LGHDT, CDR2 YNNKEL (reference sequence). For the CDR3, the DNA is TGTGCCAGCAGCCAAGTTGCAGGGGGCGGCTACACCTTC. Protein sequence: CASSQVAGGGYTF.

The gene calls are TRBV18 and TRBJ2-5; D possibly matches TRBD1 or TRBD2 (5 bases each). The length of the CDR3 is 17 residues. From germline, CDR1 is KGHSH and CDR2 LQKENI. Trimming took 3 bases from V and 1 from J, leaving 18 bases between them. In DNA form, the CDR3 reads TGTGCCAGCTCACCGAGTCTTGGCGAGGGGCGCCAAGAGACCCAGTACTTC. This sequence encodes CASSPSLGEGRQETQYF.